This T cell receptor beta chain was identified during a study of T cells after posttransplantation cyclophosphamide. Study results and caveats: TRB clonality was highly associated with recipient CMV seropositivity and reactivation.

This clone was seen at least ten times. Its cognate antigen is unknown. A read error may produce the germline difference seen at one junction end. The germline CDR1 and CDR2 sequences are GTSNPN and SVGIG (reference sequence). This CDR3 has 13 residues. On the day of bone marrow donation, the related graft donor provided peripheral blood. Assay: immunoSEQ multiplex PCR; the TCRdb copy retains only in-frame clones and omits some. The record shows tens of thousands of clones for this sample, with no singletons present. This sequence joins TRBV30 and TRBJ2-2, with 7 nucleotides matching TRBD2. Sequencing was carried out using PBMCs. The receptor's source is a man aged 40-49 years in good health, CMV-negative, and a related stem cell transplant donor. CDR3 in amino acids: CAAAGAKTGELFF. CDR3 coding DNA: TGTGCCGCTGCGGGAGCGAAGACCGGGGAGCTGTTTTTT.